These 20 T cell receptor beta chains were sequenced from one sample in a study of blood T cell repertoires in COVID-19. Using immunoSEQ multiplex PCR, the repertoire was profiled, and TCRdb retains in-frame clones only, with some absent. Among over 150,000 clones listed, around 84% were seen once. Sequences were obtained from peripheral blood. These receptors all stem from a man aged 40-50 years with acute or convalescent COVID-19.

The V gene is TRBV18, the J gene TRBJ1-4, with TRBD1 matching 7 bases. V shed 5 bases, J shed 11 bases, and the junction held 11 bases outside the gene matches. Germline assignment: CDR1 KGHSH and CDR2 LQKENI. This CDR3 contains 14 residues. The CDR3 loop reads CASSADREVEKLFF. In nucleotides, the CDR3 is TGTGCCAGCTCAGCAGACAGGGAGGTTGAGAAACTGTTTTTT.

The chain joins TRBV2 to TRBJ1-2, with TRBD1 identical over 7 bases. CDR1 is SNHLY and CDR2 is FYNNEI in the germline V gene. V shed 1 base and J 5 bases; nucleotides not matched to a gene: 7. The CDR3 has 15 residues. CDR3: CASSEEEGARYGYTF. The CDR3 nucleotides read TGTGCCAGCAGTGAAGAGGAGGGGGCACGGTATGGCTACACCTTC.

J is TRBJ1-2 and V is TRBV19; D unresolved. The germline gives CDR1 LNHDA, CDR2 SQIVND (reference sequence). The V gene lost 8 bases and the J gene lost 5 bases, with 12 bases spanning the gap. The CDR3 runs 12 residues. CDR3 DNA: TGTGCCAGTGAGAGTGGAGTTTATGGCTACACCTTC. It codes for CASESGVYGYTF.

This CDR3 is CASSLAGPEQYF. The CDR3 DNA sequence: TGTGCCAGCAGCTTAGCAGGGCCCGAGCAGTACTTC. The genes are TRBV11-2 and TRBJ2-7, with D possibly being TRBD1 (5 bases). Germline V gives CDR1 SGHAT, CDR2 FQNNGV. V lost 1 base to trimming and J lost 6 bases, with 7 bases between them. The CDR3 is 12 residues long.

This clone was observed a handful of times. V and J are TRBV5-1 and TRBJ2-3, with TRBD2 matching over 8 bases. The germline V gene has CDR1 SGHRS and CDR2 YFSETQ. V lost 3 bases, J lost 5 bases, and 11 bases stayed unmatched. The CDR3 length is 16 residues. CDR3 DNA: TGCGCCAGCAGCTCACAAGGGAGGAGCGGGGGAGATACGCAGTATTTT. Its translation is CASSSQGRSGGDTQYF.

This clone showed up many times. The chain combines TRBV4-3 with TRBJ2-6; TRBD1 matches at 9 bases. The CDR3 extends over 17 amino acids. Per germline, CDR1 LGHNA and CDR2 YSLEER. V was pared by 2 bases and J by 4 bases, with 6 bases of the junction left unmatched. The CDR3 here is CASSQRTGGDGANVLTF. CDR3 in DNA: TGCGCCAGCAGCCAACGTACAGGGGGCGACGGGGCCAACGTCCTGACTTTC.

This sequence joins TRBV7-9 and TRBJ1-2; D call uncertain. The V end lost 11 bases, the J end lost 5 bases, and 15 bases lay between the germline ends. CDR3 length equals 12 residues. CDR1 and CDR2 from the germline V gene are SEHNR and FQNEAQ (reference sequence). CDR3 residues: CAGAGGEYGYTF. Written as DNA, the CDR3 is TGTGCCGGTGCTGGAGGTGAATATGGCTACACCTTC.

The CDR3 here is CASSPEVWDSKGYTF. The CDR3 coding sequence is TGTGCCAGCTCACCAGAGGTTTGGGACAGTAAAGGCTACACCTTC. The chain links TRBV18 to TRBJ1-2, with 7 bases fitting TRBD1. Germline values: CDR1 KGHSH, CDR2 LQKENI. V dropped 2 bases and J dropped 8; count of bases not matched to a gene: 11. The CDR3 has 15 amino acids. The complete variable domain, with remaining parts taken from reference TRBV18 and TRBJ1-2, reads NAGVMQNPRHLVRRRGQEARLRCSPMKGHSHVYWYRQLPEEGLKFMVYLQKENIIDESGMPKERFSAEFPKEGPSILRIQQVVRGDSAAYFCASSPEVWDSKGYTFGSGTRLTVV.

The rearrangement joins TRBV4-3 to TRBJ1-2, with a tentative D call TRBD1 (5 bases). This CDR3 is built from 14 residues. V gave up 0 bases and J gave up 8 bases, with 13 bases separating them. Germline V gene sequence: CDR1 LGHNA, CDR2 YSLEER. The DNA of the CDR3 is TGCGCCAGCAGCCAAGAAGGAGGGGTCAGCGGCTACACCTTC. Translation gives CASSQEGGVSGYTF.

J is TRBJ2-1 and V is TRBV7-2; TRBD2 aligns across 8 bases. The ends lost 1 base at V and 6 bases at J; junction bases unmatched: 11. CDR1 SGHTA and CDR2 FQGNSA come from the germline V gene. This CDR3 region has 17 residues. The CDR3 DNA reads TGTGCCAGCAGCTTAGACCCTGGGACTAGAGGTATCAATGAGCAGTTCTTC. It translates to CASSLDPGTRGINEQFF.

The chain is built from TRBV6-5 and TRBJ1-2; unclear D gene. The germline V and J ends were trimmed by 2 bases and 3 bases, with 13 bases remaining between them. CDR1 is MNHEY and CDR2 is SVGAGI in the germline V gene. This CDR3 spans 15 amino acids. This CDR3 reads CASSYLRTDYYGYTF. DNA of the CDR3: TGTGCCAGCAGTTACCTAAGGACGGACTACTATGGCTACACCTTC.

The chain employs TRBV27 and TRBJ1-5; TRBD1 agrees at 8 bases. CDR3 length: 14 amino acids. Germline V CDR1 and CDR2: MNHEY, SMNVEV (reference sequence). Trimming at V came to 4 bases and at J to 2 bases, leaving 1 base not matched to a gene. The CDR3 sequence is CASSSGGGNQPQHF. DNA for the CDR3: TGTGCCAGCAGTTCAGGGGGCGGCAATCAGCCCCAGCATTTT.

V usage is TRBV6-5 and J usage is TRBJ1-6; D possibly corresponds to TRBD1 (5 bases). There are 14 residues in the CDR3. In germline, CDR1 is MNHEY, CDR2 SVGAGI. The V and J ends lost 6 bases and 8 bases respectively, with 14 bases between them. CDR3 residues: CASSDRGVDSPLHF. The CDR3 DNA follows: TGTGCCAGCAGCGATAGGGGTGTAGATTCACCCCTCCACTTT.

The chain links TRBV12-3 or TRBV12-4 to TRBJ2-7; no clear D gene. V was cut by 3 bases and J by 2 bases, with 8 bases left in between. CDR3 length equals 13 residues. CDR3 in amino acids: CASSFLGPYEQYF. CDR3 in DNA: TGTGCCAGCAGTTTTCTCGGTCCCTACGAGCAGTACTTC.

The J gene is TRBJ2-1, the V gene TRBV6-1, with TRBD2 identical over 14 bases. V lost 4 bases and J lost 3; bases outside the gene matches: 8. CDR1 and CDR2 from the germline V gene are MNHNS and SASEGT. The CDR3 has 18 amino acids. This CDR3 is CASSVGLAGAYVYNEQFF. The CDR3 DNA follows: TGTGCCAGCAGTGTGGGACTAGCGGGGGCCTATGTCTACAATGAGCAGTTCTTC.

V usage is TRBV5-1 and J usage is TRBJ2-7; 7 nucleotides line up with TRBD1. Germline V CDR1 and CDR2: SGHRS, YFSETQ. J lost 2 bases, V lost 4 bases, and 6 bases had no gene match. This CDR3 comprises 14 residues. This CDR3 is CASSDRDSAYEQYF. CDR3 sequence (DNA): TGCGCCAGCAGCGACCGGGACAGCGCCTACGAGCAGTACTTC.

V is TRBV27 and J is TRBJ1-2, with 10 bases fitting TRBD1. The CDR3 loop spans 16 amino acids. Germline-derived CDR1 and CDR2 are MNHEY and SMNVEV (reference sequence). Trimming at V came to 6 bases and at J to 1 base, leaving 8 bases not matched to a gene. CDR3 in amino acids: CASSRDRGGGNYGYTF. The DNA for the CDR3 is TGTGCCAGCAGCCGGGACAGGGGAGGAGGTAACTATGGCTACACCTTC.

The chain's CDR3 is CASSLGTSGGTRQETQYF. The CDR3 nucleotides read TGTGCCAGCAGTTTAGGGACTAGCGGGGGGACGCGCCAAGAGACCCAGTACTTC. The rearrangement links TRBV27 to TRBJ2-5, with 15 nucleotides matching TRBD2. The CDR3 extends over 18 amino acids. V lost 2 bases, J lost 1 base, and 5 bases stayed unmatched. Germline lookup yields CDR1 MNHEY and CDR2 SMNVEV (reference sequence).

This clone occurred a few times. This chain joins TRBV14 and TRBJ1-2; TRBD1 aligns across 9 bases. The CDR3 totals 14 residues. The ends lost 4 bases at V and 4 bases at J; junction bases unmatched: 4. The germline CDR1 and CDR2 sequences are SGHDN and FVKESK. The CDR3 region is CASSPLDRGYGYTF. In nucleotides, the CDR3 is TGTGCCAGCAGCCCCTTGGACAGGGGCTATGGCTACACCTTC.

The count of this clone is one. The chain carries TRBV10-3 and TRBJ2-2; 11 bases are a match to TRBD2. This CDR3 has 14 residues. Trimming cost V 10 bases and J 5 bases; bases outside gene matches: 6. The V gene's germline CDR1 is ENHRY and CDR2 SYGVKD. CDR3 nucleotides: TGTGCCACGAGACCTAGCGGGGGGACCGGGGAGCTGTTTTTT. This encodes CATRPSGGTGELFF.